The rows below give T cell receptor beta chains drawn from one sample of a study of blood T cell repertoires in COVID-19. This table comes from immunoSEQ multiplex PCR, and its TCRdb copy is limited to in-frame clones, with some not included. This sample has 150,000 or so clones, with roughly 83% found just once. Specimen: PBMCs or T cells enriched from blood (not recorded which). Receptor source: a man between 45 and 60 years old who had recovered from COVID-19. Each CDR3 is given with its conserved first and last residue. Each record gives: J gene, clone size, V gene, D gene, CDR3 DNA, CDR3 protein. D genes are given only for firm matches. The listing skips clone size in some rows; elsewhere it reads once, few, many or a size class.

J: TRBJ1-1
size: -
V: TRBV7-7
D: -
DNA: TGTGCTAGCAGCCAATATATCTTAGTGCAAACTGAAGCTTTCTTT
CDR3: CASSQYILVQTEAFF

J: TRBJ1-6
size: -
V: TRBV11-2
D: -
DNA: TGTGCCAGCAGCCGATCGCAGTTGGAGGGGTATAATTCACCCCTCCACTTT
CDR3: CASSRSQLEGYNSPLHF

J: TRBJ1-2
size: -
V: TRBV29-1
D: -
DNA: TGCAGCGTTGTACTCCTCCTCAGGGAAGACGGCGGCTACACCTTC
CDR3: CSVVLLLREDGGYTF

J: TRBJ2-7
size: -
V: TRBV6-5
D: -
DNA: TGTGCCAGTACGGGGGACCCTCGGTACGAGCAGTACTTC
CDR3: CASTGDPRYEQYF

J: TRBJ2-1
size: -
V: TRBV4-3
D: -
DNA: TGCGCCAGCAGCCAAGATCCTAGGCCAGACAATGAGCAGTTCTTC
CDR3: CASSQDPRPDNEQFF

J: TRBJ2-5
size: -
V: TRBV6-5
D: -
DNA: TGTGCCAGCAGTTACGAGGAGACCCAGTACTTC
CDR3: CASSYEETQYF

J: TRBJ2-7
size: -
V: TRBV6-5
D: TRBD1
DNA: TGTGCCAGCAGAGCCGGGACAGGGGATTTACAGCAGTACTTC
CDR3: CASRAGTGDLQQYF

J: TRBJ2-1
size: few
V: TRBV6-5
D: -
DNA: TGTGCCAGCAGAGACTTCCGGGACACAAATGAGCAGTTCTTC
CDR3: CASRDFRDTNEQFF

J: TRBJ1-2
size: once
V: TRBV6-6
D: TRBD1
DNA: TGTGCCAGCAGTCTCGGCCAGCGACAGGGGTATAGGTATGGCTACACCTTC
CDR3: CASSLGQRQGYRYGYTF

J: TRBJ2-7
size: -
V: TRBV4-3
D: -
DNA: TGCGCCAGCAGCCAAGAGCGGTTTTCCTACGAGCAGTACTTC
CDR3: CASSQERFSYEQYF

J: TRBJ2-7
size: -
V: TRBV19
D: TRBD2
DNA: TGTGCCAGTAGTCCGTGGACTAGCGGGGTTACCTACGAGCAGTACTTC
CDR3: CASSPWTSGVTYEQYF

J: TRBJ1-1
size: once
V: TRBV5-1
D: TRBD1
DNA: TGCGCCAGCAGCTGGGGACTGAAGGGGGCAAGTCAGCTGATTGAAGCTTTCTTT
CDR3: CASSWGLKGASQLIEAFF

J: TRBJ2-1
size: once
V: TRBV5-4
D: TRBD2
DNA: TGTGCCAGCAGCCAGGGACTAGCGGGGGGGAGGGCCTACAATGAGCAGTTCTTC
CDR3: CASSQGLAGGRAYNEQFF

J: TRBJ2-7
size: -
V: TRBV5-5
D: TRBD1
DNA: TGTGCCAGCAGCCCGACAGGGGGCAGGTACGAGCAGTACTTC
CDR3: CASSPTGGRYEQYF

J: TRBJ1-5
size: -
V: TRBV7-2
D: -
DNA: TGTGCCAGCAGCTTAGGCCAGGGGCGAAGGAGCGGCAATCAGCCCCAGCATTTT
CDR3: CASSLGQGRRSGNQPQHF

J: TRBJ2-1
size: -
V: TRBV18
D: TRBD1
DNA: TGTGCCAGCTCATCCGGGACAGGCGATGAGCAGTTCTTC
CDR3: CASSSGTGDEQFF

J: TRBJ2-4
size: -
V: TRBV7-8
D: -
DNA: TGTGCCAGCAGTCACTTATTAGGGGTATCAGGAGCCAAAAACATTCAGTACTTC
CDR3: CASSHLLGVSGAKNIQYF

J: TRBJ1-2
size: -
V: TRBV5-1
D: -
DNA: TGCGCCAGCAGCTTGACAGATAACTATGGCTACACCTTC
CDR3: CASSLTDNYGYTF

J: TRBJ2-1
size: -
V: TRBV10-3
D: -
DNA: TGTGCCATCAGTGCTCTGGGCGCAAACAATGAGCAGTTCTTC
CDR3: CAISALGANNEQFF

J: TRBJ2-7
size: -
V: TRBV13
D: TRBD1
DNA: TGTGCCAGCAGCGAAAACGGGACAGGGGTGGCCGAGCAGTACTTC
CDR3: CASSENGTGVAEQYF

J: TRBJ1-4
size: -
V: TRBV4-1
D: -
DNA: TGCGCCAGCAGCCAAGCGGGGGTTCGCACTAATGAAAAACTGTTTTTT
CDR3: CASSQAGVRTNEKLFF

J: TRBJ2-5
size: -
V: TRBV14
D: -
DNA: TGTGCCAGCAGCCAAGAATCAGGGTTCTTGGAGACCCAGTACTTC
CDR3: CASSQESGFLETQYF

J: TRBJ2-7
size: -
V: TRBV7-6
D: TRBD1
DNA: TGTGCCAGCAGCTTGGGACAGGGAATCGAGCAGTACTTC
CDR3: CASSLGQGIEQYF

J: TRBJ1-2
size: -
V: TRBV18
D: -
DNA: TGTGCCAGCTCACCAATAGGGGCTGGCTACACCTTC
CDR3: CASSPIGAGYTF

J: TRBJ2-7
size: -
V: TRBV1
D: -
DNA: TGCACCAGCAGCCAAGATTGGCTGAGGAGAAAAGGTAGGGAGCAGTACTTC
CDR3: CTSSQDWLRRKGREQYF

J: TRBJ1-1
size: -
V: TRBV4-1
D: -
DNA: TGCGCCAGCAGCCGGGGGGAAGGGGTGAACACTGAAGCTTTCTTT
CDR3: CASSRGEGVNTEAFF

J: TRBJ1-6
size: once
V: TRBV6-1
D: -
DNA: TGTGCCAGCAGTGAAAGGCCCCCCCGGGGGGGGAGCTCCTATAATTCACCCCTCCACTTT
CDR3: CASSERPPRGGSSYNSPLHF

J: TRBJ2-5
size: -
V: TRBV7-9
D: TRBD2
DNA: TGTGCCAGCAGCTCCCACGGGGTGGCGGGGGAGGAGACCCAGTACTTC
CDR3: CASSSHGVAGEETQYF